These 16 T cell receptor beta chains were sequenced from one sample in a study of Graves' ophthalmopathy and Graves' hyperthyroidism (dated by TCRdb to 2016 to 2019). The run used an Illumina HiSeq 2000. TCR beta CDR3 regions were amplified from RNA transcripts for repertoire sequencing. HTBI primers and the Qiagen OneStep RT-PCR kit were used in a first-round RT-PCR, which was followed by a second-round multiplex PCR, size selection and purification. The raw public data were reprocessed by TCRdb itself: fastp quality trimming at Q25, MiXCR clonotype calling, in-frame beta chains only. Duplicate CDR3 protein sequences are folded into a single record with the most common DNA and genes. This sample holds about 1.1 million distinct CDR3 sequences; roughly two fifths were observed only once. Around 10% of the sample lies in the top ten. The sequenced sample consisted of peripheral blood or thyroid tissue (not recorded which). These receptors were taken from an adult man with Graves' hyperthyroidism.

This clonotype came up many times. The V and J genes are TRBV4-1 and TRBJ1-4; 7 nucleotides align to TRBD1. The CDR3 is made up of 13 amino acids. Germline CDR1 is MGHRA and CDR2 is YSYEKL. V gave up 1 base and J gave up 15 bases; unmatched junction bases: 8. CDR3: CASSQVDRAALFF. CDR3 coding DNA: TGCGCCAGCAGCCAAGTAGACAGGGCGGCTTTGTTTTTT.

The chain joins TRBV9 to TRBJ2-5; D is perhaps TRBD1 (5 bases). Trimming stripped 9 bases from V and 1 base from J, with 19 bases between. Germline V CDR1 and CDR2: SGDLS, YYNGEE. The CDR3 has 15 amino acids. The CDR3 sequence is CATVPRPDSQETQYF. The DNA for the CDR3 is TGTGCCACCGTCCCCCGGCCTGACAGCCAAGAGACCCAGTACTTC.

This clonotype was counted ten times or more. This chain connects TRBV12-3 or TRBV12-4 to TRBJ1-2, with TRBD1 matching over 10 bases. The J segment lost 4 bases and the V segment lost 6 bases, leaving 8 bases of the junction unmatched. The CDR3 sequence is 15 residues long. The CDR3 nucleotides read TGTGCCAGCAGCCCCGGGACAGGGGAGATCTATGGCTACACCTTC. Protein product: CASSPGTGEIYGYTF.

This chain links TRBV25-1 with TRBJ2-5; 7 bases agree with TRBD2. From germline, CDR1 is MGHDK and CDR2 SYGVNS. CDR3 length: 16 residues. V trimming: 5 bases; J trimming: 7 bases; junction bases outside the gene matches: 16. The CDR3 region is CASSLGQGGGGVTQYF. The CDR3 DNA reads TGTGCCAGCAGTTTAGGGCAAGGTGGGGGGGGAGTGACCCAGTACTTC.

The gene calls are TRBV7-9 and TRBJ1-2, with D tentatively TRBD1 (6 bases). Germline assignment: CDR1 SEHNR and CDR2 FQNEAQ (reference sequence). CDR3 length: 14 amino acids. Trimming took off 4 bases at V and 12 bases at J, with 21 bases between the two ends. In nucleotides, the CDR3 is TGTGCCAGCAGCTGGCTCCCAGGGGAGCGTGGAAACACCTTC. It translates to CASSWLPGERGNTF.

This clonotype was detected many times. The rearrangement uses TRBV14 and TRBJ2-3, with D hard to call. Germline assignment: CDR1 SGHDN and CDR2 FVKESK. The CDR3 covers 17 residues. V was pared by 3 bases and J by 0 bases, with 16 bases between. The CDR3 sequence is CASSHPLVGPSTDTQYF. CDR3 sequence (DNA): TGTGCCAGCAGCCATCCCCTAGTCGGGCCTAGCACAGATACGCAGTATTTT.

V gene TRBV7-2 combines with J gene TRBJ1-2, with D possibly TRBD1 on 5 matching bases. Per germline, CDR1 SGHTA and CDR2 FQGNSA. The CDR3 sequence is 14 residues long. With 6 bases removed from V and 4 bases from J, the gap between germline ends came to 15 bases. CDR3 loop: CASSRNQGTYGYTF. The CDR3 nucleotides read TGTGCCAGCAGTCGGAATCAGGGAACCTATGGCTACACCTTC.

This clonotype was seen repeatedly, ten times or more. This chain links TRBV29-1 with TRBJ1-2; no reliable D call. CDR3 length: 11 amino acids. Germline V gene lookup returns CDR1 SQVTM and CDR2 ANQGSEA. The CDR3 DNA reads TGCAGTGGCGACGGTAACTATGGCTACACCTTC. It yields the protein CSGDGNYGYTF.

This sequence joins TRBV9 and TRBJ2-5; D could derive from TRBD1 or TRBD2 (5 bases each). Per the germline V gene, CDR1 is SGDLS and CDR2 is YYNGEE. V lost 4 bases to trimming and J lost 7 bases, with 20 bases between them. This CDR3 has 15 amino acids. The DNA of the CDR3 is TGTGCCAGCAGCCCCCCTTCCGGGACGGCGGGGACCCAGTACTTC. It yields the protein CASSPPSGTAGTQYF. Together with reference TRBV9 and TRBJ2-5, the CDR3 gives the full variable domain: DSGVTQTPKHLITATGQRVTLRCSPRSGDLSVYWYQQSLDQGLQFLIQYYNGEERAKGNILERFSAQQFPDLHSELNLSSLELGDSALYFCASSPPSGTAGTQYFGPGTRLLVL.

Details on this clonotype: This CDR3 fails to terminate in the conserved phenylalanine or tryptophan, so it likely reflects a read error. The DNA is omitted, as the CDR3 cannot be located on it reliably, and the CDR3 follows TCRdb's listing. The chain employs TRBV7-9 and TRBJ2-4; the table's TRBD1 call for D was not verified on the DNA. The germline gives CDR1 SEHNR, CDR2 FQNEAQ (reference sequence). The CDR3 length is 10 residues, termini included. The CDR3 sequence: CASSLAAGTG.

This clonotype was seen repeatedly, ten times or more. The chain links TRBV13 to TRBJ2-7, with TRBD2 identical over 11 bases. The CDR3 sequence is 15 residues long. Trimming removed 3 bases from V and 5 bases from J; junction bases left unmatched: 6. Germline loops: CDR1 PRHDT, CDR2 FYEKMQ (reference sequence). CDR3 in DNA: TGTGCCAGCAGCTTGCTAGCGGGAGGTTGGAACGAGCAGTACTTC. Its protein is CASSLLAGGWNEQYF.

This clonotype came up many times. One junction end does not reproduce the germline sequence, and a read error may be involved. The rearrangement links TRBV29-1 to TRBJ1-2; TRBD1 matches 7 bases. Per the germline V gene, CDR1 is SQVTM and CDR2 is ANQGSEA. The CDR3 covers 10 residues. This chain's CDR3 is CSAKTGAHYF. In DNA, the CDR3 is TGCAGCGCCAAAACAGGGGCGCACTACTTC.

The genes are TRBV15 and TRBJ2-5, with D perhaps being TRBD1 or TRBD2 (5 bases each). CDR1 and CDR2 from the germline V gene are LNHNV and YYDKDF (reference sequence). The V end was cut by 0 bases, the J end by 9 bases, with 17 bases between. This CDR3 is built from 15 residues. CDR3 sequence (DNA): TGTGCCACCAGCAGAGATTGGGGACGAGGGTCCCCCCAGTACTTC. It codes for CATSRDWGRGSPQYF.

The V and J genes are TRBV6-2 or TRBV6-3 and TRBJ1-1; D remains unclear. CDR1 is MNHEY, CDR2 SVGEGT, per germline. The CDR3 loop spans 14 amino acids. Trimming removed 0 bases from V and 6 bases from J, with 11 bases in between. CDR3 sequence (DNA): TGTGCCAGCAGTTACTCCCCCCGCTTCGCTGAAGCTTTCTTT. Translating gives CASSYSPRFAEAFF.

V and J are TRBV25-1 and TRBJ1-6, with D perhaps TRBD1 (5 bases). Looked up from germline, CDR1 is MGHDK and CDR2 is SYGVNS. This CDR3 comprises 16 residues. V shed 11 bases and J shed 3 bases, with 20 bases lying between them. The CDR3 DNA follows: TGTGCCTGGAGCAAAGGAAGGGACCGCTATAATTCACCCCTCCACTTT. It codes for CAWSKGRDRYNSPLHF. The variable domain in full, completed from reference TRBV25-1 and TRBJ1-6, reads EADIYQTPRYLVIGTGKKITLECSQTMGHDKMYWYQQDPGMELHLIHYSYGVNSTEKGDLSSESTVSRIRTEHFPLTLESARPSHTSQYLCAWSKGRDRYNSPLHFGNGTRLTVT.

This clonotype showed up just a few times. The chain is built from TRBV25-1 and TRBJ1-5; 10 bases are a match to TRBD1. V shed 6 bases, J shed 0 bases, and the junction held 5 bases outside the gene matches. Germline V gene lookup returns CDR1 MGHDK and CDR2 SYGVNS. The CDR3 runs to 16 residues. The CDR3 reads CASSDRDRGSNQPQHF. The DNA for the CDR3 is TGTGCCAGCAGCGATAGGGACAGGGGTAGCAATCAGCCCCAGCATTTT.